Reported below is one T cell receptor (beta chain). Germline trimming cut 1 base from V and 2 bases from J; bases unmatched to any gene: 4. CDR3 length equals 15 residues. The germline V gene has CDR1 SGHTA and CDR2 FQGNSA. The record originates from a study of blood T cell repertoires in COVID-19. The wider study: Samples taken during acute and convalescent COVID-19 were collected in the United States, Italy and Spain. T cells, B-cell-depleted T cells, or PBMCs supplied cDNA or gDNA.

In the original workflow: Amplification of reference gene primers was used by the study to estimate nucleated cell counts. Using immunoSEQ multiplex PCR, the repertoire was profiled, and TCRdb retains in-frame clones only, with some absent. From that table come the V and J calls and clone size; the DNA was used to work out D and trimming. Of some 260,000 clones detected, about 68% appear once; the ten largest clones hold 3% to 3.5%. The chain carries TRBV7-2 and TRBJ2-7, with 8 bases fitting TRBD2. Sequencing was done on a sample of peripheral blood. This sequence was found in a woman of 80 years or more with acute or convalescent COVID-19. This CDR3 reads CASSLGVSGTYEQYF. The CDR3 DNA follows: TGTGCCAGCAGCTTAGGGGTTAGCGGGACCTACGAGCAGTACTTC.